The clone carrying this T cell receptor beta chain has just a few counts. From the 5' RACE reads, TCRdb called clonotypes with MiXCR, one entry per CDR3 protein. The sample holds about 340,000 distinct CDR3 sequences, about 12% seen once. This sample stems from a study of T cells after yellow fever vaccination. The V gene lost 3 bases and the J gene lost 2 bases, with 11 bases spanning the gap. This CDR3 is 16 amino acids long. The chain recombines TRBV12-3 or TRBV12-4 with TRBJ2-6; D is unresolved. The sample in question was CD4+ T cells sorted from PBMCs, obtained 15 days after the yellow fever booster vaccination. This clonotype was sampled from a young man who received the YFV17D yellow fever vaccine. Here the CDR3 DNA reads TGTGCCAGCAGTTTCGCGCCTATTGCTGGGGCCAACGTCCTGACTTTC. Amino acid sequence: CASSFAPIAGANVLTF.